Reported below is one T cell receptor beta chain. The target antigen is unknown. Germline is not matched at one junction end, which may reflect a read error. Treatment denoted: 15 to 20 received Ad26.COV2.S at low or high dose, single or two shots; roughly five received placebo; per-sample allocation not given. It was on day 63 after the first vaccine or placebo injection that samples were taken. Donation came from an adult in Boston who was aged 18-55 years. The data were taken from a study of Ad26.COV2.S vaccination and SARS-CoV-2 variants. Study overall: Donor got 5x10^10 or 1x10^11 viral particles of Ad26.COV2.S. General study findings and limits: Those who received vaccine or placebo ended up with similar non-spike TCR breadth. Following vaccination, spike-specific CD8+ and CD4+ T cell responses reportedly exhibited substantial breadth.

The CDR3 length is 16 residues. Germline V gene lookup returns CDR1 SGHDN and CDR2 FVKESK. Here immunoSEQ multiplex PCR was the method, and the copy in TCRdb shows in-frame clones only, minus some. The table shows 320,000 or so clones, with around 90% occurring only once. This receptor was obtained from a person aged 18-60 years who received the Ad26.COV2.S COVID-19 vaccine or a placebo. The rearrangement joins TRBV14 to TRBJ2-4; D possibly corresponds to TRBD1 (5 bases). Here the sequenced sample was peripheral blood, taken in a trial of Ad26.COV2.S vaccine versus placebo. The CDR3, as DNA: TGTGCCAGCAGCCAAGACCCCACCAGGGCCACAAACATTCAGTACTTC. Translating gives CASSQDPTRATNIQYF.